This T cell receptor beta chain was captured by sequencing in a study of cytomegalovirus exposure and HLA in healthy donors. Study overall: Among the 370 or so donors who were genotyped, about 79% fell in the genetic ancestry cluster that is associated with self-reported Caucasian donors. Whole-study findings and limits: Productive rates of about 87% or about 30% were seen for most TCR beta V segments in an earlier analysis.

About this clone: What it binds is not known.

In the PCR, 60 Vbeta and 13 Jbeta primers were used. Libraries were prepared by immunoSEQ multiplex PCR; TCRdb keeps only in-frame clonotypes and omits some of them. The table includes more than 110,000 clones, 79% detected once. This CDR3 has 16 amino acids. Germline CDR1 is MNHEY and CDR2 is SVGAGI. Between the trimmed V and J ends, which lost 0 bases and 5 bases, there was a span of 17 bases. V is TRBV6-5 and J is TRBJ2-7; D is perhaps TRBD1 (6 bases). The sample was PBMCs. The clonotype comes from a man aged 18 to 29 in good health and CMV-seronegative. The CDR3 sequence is CASSYSTEGEWDEQYF. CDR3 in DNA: TGTGCCAGCAGTTACTCCACCGAGGGGGAGTGGGACGAGCAGTACTTC.